These 15 T cell receptor beta chains share one sample of origin, sequenced in a study of beta chain features in type 1 diabetes. TCRB transcripts that were expressed got sequenced, as all of the isolated RNA had been reverse transcribed. TCRdb's copy holds only in-frame clones and misses some; the assay was immunoSEQ multiplex PCR. Among under 800,000 clones listed, 15% to 17% were seen once. Sequencing was performed on naive CD4+ T cells from blood. These receptors originate from a man between 18 and 35 years old in good health.

The rearrangement links TRBV7-2 to TRBJ2-1; no clear D gene. CDR3 size: 14 residues. Germline CDR1 and CDR2: SGHTA and FQGNSA. The ends were cut back, 5 bases at V and 10 bases at J, with 18 bases in the middle. The CDR3 DNA reads TGTGCCAGCAGCCGTAACGCAAGGCCCGAGGAGCAGTTCTTC. The encoded protein is CASSRNARPEEQFF. Using reference TRBV7-2 and TRBJ2-1 for the parts outside the CDR3, the full variable domain is GAGVSQSPSNKVTEKGKDVELRCDPISGHTALYWYRQSLGQGLEFLIYFQGNSAPDKSGLPSDRFSAERTGGSVSTLTIQRTQQEDSAVYLCASSRNARPEEQFFGPGTRLTVL.

V gene TRBV14 combines with J gene TRBJ1-6, with D maybe TRBD1 (5 bases). CDR1 is SGHDN and CDR2 is FVKESK in the germline V gene. The CDR3 runs to 16 residues. V gave up 4 bases and J gave up 3 bases, with 13 bases separating them. CDR3 residues: CASSRHRQIYNSPLHF. The CDR3 bases are TGTGCCAGCAGCCGCCATCGACAGATCTATAATTCACCCCTCCACTTT.

The chain carries TRBV2 and TRBJ1-4; 8 bases line up with TRBD1. Germline CDR1 and CDR2: SNHLY and FYNNEI. This CDR3 is 15 amino acids long. With V trimmed by 7 bases and J by 4 bases, 8 bases remained unmatched. The CDR3 spells CASTTDRGGNEKLFF. In nucleotides, the CDR3 is TGTGCCAGCACCACCGACAGGGGCGGTAATGAAAAACTGTTTTTT.

The chain employs TRBV7-2 and TRBJ2-7; no firm D call. V was shortened by 1 base and J by 4 bases, with 14 bases between the two germline ends. Germline V gene lookup returns CDR1 SGHTA and CDR2 FQGNSA. The CDR3 loop spans 15 amino acids. Here the CDR3 reads CASSLGRSHGYEQYF. For the CDR3, the DNA is TGTGCCAGCAGCTTAGGTCGGAGCCACGGTTACGAGCAGTACTTC.

The table lists this clone with a few counts. The chain links TRBV6-5 to TRBJ1-2; 11 bases match TRBD1. Trimming cost V 6 bases and J 5 bases; bases outside gene matches: 8. CDR3 length equals 15 residues. Per the germline V gene, CDR1 is MNHEY and CDR2 is SVGAGI. This CDR3 reads CASRVRTGGGYGYTF. The CDR3 nucleotides are TGTGCCAGCAGGGTTAGGACAGGGGGCGGTTATGGCTACACCTTC.

In its sample, this clone was seen a few times. This sequence joins TRBV11-2 and TRBJ2-3; D ambiguous. This CDR3 is 13 amino acids long. V was shortened by 0 bases and J by 7 bases, with 8 bases between the two germline ends. Germline values: CDR1 SGHAT, CDR2 FQNNGV. The CDR3 DNA reads TGTGCCAGCAGCTTAGATCCACCGAATACGCAGTATTTT. It specifies CASSLDPPNTQYF. The full variable domain, completed using reference TRBV11-2 and TRBJ2-3, is EAGVAQSPRYKIIEKRQSVAFWCNPISGHATLYWYQQILGQGPKLLIQFQNNGVVDDSQLPKDRFSAERLKGVDSTLKIQPAKLEDSAVYLCASSLDPPNTQYFGPGTRLTVL.

This clone was seen only a few times. This chain uses TRBV30 with TRBJ2-3; TRBD1 matches at 7 bases. The CDR3 covers 16 residues. Germline loops: CDR1 GTSNPN, CDR2 SVGIG (reference sequence). The V gene end was trimmed by 3 bases and the J gene end by 0 bases; junction bases not matched to a gene: 9. CDR3 sequence reads: CAWRGTVTASTDTQYF. CDR3 bases: TGTGCCTGGAGGGGGACAGTAACAGCTAGCACAGATACGCAGTATTTT.

This clone was picked up a small number of times. The J gene is TRBJ2-4, the V gene TRBV19, with D possibly being TRBD1 (6 bases). CDR1 and CDR2 (germline): LNHDA, SQIVND (reference sequence). The CDR3 runs to 16 residues. Trimming left V 5 bases short and J 6 bases short, with 20 bases between. In DNA form, the CDR3 reads TGTGCCAGTAGTGGCAGGGGCGGCGGTAAAGGAAACATTCAGTACTTC. Its protein product is CASSGRGGGKGNIQYF.

This clone was seen only a few times. The chain carries TRBV7-3 and TRBJ1-1; a possible D gene is TRBD1 (5 bases). Trimming left V 5 bases short and J 3 bases short, with 10 bases between. The CDR3 contains 13 residues. Germline CDR1 SGHTA, CDR2 FQGTGA. In DNA form, the CDR3 reads TGTGCCAGCAGCCCCGACAGCTACACTGAAGCTTTCTTT. As protein: CASSPDSYTEAFF. The variable domain in full, with the rest retrieved from reference TRBV7-3 and TRBJ1-1, is GAGVSQTPSNKVTEKGKYVELRCDPISGHTALYWYRQSLGQGPEFLIYFQGTGAADDSGLPNDRFFAVRPEGSVSTLKIQRTERGDSAVYLCASSPDSYTEAFFGQGTRLTVV.

In regard to this clone: The sample carries other DNA sequences with the same CDR3. The rearrangement joins TRBV19 to TRBJ2-5; 7 bases agree with TRBD1. The CDR3 has 13 residues. The V gene end was trimmed by 2 bases and the J gene end by 5 bases; junction bases not matched to a gene: 2. CDR1 LNHDA and CDR2 SQIVND come from the germline V gene (reference sequence). The CDR3 DNA is TGTGCCAGTAGTATATGGGGACAGGAGACCCAGTACTTC. Encoded protein: CASSIWGQETQYF.

The rearrangement uses TRBV2 and TRBJ1-2, with D unresolved. The CDR3 is 12 amino acids. With 4 bases removed from V and 5 bases from J, the gap between germline ends came to 8 bases. Per the germline V gene, CDR1 is SNHLY and CDR2 is FYNNEI. The DNA for the CDR3 is TGTGCCAGCAGTGGGCAGGTGTATGGCTACACCTTC. It codes for CASSGQVYGYTF.

The chain joins TRBV7-9 to TRBJ1-5; D unresolved. V lost 3 bases, J lost 7 bases, and 7 bases lay in between. This CDR3 has 12 residues. Germline CDR1 and CDR2: SEHNR and FQNEAQ (reference sequence). The CDR3 protein is CASSFGGQPQHF. CDR3 nucleotide sequence: TGTGCCAGCAGCTTTGGAGGCCAGCCCCAGCATTTT.

The J gene is TRBJ2-7, the V gene TRBV18; D perhaps matches TRBD1 (6 bases). V dropped 3 bases and J dropped 5 bases, with 20 bases sitting between them. This CDR3 has 16 residues. Germline assignment: CDR1 KGHSH and CDR2 LQKENI. The CDR3: CASSPTLSTGSHEQYF. The CDR3 bases are TGTGCCAGCTCACCTACCCTGTCCACAGGGAGCCACGAGCAGTACTTC.

The gene calls are TRBV6-5 and TRBJ2-7; D is unclear. Trimming took 0 bases from V and 4 from J, leaving 13 bases between them. Germline assignment: CDR1 MNHEY and CDR2 SVGAGI. The CDR3 has 15 residues. The CDR3 is CASSYSMDGRYEQYF. CDR3 sequence (DNA): TGTGCCAGCAGTTACTCGATGGACGGAAGATACGAGCAGTACTTC.

V usage is TRBV5-4 and J usage is TRBJ2-3; 7 positions match TRBD1. The germline gives CDR1 SGHNT, CDR2 YYREEE (reference sequence). The CDR3 runs to 15 residues. V shed 1 base, J shed 4 bases, and the junction held 6 bases outside the gene matches. CDR3 residues: CASSLSRGQADTQYF. In nucleotides, the CDR3 is TGTGCCAGCAGCTTGAGTAGGGGGCAGGCAGATACGCAGTATTTT.